This entry lists 30 T cell receptor beta chains sequenced from one sample in a study of cytomegalovirus exposure and HLA in healthy donors. PCR primers comprised 60 Vbeta and 13 Jbeta primers. Measured with immunoSEQ multiplex PCR; TCRdb has only the in-frame clones, and not every one. Of tens of thousands of clones in the sample, 35% to 55% were seen once. Sample: PBMCs. The receptors were sampled from a woman aged 45-65 years in good health and CMV-seronegative.

The rearrangement joins TRBV9 to TRBJ1-3; no clear D. Germline V gene lookup returns CDR1 SGDLS and CDR2 YYNGEE. This CDR3 is built from 13 residues. V was cut by 5 bases and J by 0 bases, with 6 bases left in between. For the CDR3, the DNA is TGTGCCAGCAGAAGTAGCTCTGGAAACACCATATATTTT. It translates to CASRSSSGNTIYF. Full variable domain (remainder filled in from reference TRBV9 and TRBJ1-3): DSGVTQTPKHLITATGQRVTLRCSPRSGDLSVYWYQQSLDQGLQFLIQYYNGEERAKGNILERFSAQQFPDLHSELNLSSLELGDSALYFCASRSSSGNTIYFGEGSWLTVV.

The chain has TRBV10-3 and TRBJ2-3; perhaps TRBD2 as D (6 bases). Trimming left V 9 bases short and J 0 bases short, with 13 bases between. This CDR3 spans 14 amino acids. Germline CDR1 and CDR2: ENHRY and SYGVKD. The CDR3 sequence: CAIASRGSTDTQYF. The CDR3 nucleotides read TGTGCCATTGCTTCACGGGGGAGCACAGATACGCAGTATTTT.

The J gene is TRBJ1-3, the V gene TRBV28; possibly TRBD1 for D (5 bases). The CDR3 is 15 residues long. Looked up from germline, CDR1 is MDHEN and CDR2 is SYDVKM. V was pared by 5 bases and J by 0 bases, with 11 bases between. The CDR3, as DNA: TGTGCCAGCAGTCCGGGACTGACCTCTGGAAACACCATATATTTT. Translation gives CASSPGLTSGNTIYF.

In this sample, this clone turned up a few times. CDR3 sequence: CASSFDIYGYTF. DNA of the CDR3: TGTGCCAGCAGCTTTGACATCTATGGCTACACCTTC. The V call is TRBV9, the J call TRBJ1-2; the D is unclear. The CDR3 contains 12 residues. Germline V gene data show CDR1 as SGDLS and CDR2 as YYNGEE. V shed 4 bases and J shed 4 bases, with 8 bases lying between them.

J is TRBJ2-2 and V is TRBV7-2; D possibly corresponds to TRBD2 (5 bases). This CDR3 is built from 12 residues. Germline V gives CDR1 SGHTA, CDR2 FQGNSA. V was shortened by 2 bases and J by 8 bases, with 6 bases between the two germline ends. The CDR3 DNA is TGTGCCAGCAGCTTAAGACTAGGGGAGCTGTTTTTT. Translated, it gives CASSLRLGELFF. The full variable domain, with the rest looked up from reference TRBV7-2 and TRBJ2-2, is GAGVSQSPSNKVTEKGKDVELRCDPISGHTALYWYRQSLGQGLEFLIYFQGNSAPDKSGLPSDRFSAERTGGSVSTLTIQRTQQEDSAVYLCASSLRLGELFFGEGSRLTVL.

The J gene is TRBJ2-2, the V gene TRBV2, with 7 bases lining up with TRBD1. Trimming took 8 bases from V and 5 from J; bases not matched to a gene: 11. In germline, CDR1 is SNHLY, CDR2 FYNNEI. This CDR3 spans 15 amino acids. The CDR3 reads CASGLGGLGTGELFF. CDR3 nucleotide sequence: TGTGCCAGCGGATTAGGGGGCCTAGGGACCGGGGAGCTGTTTTTT.

The V and J genes are TRBV19 and TRBJ2-3; 9 bases are a match to TRBD1. Germline CDR1 reads LNHDA; CDR2 reads SQIVND (reference sequence). V lost 7 bases and J lost 2; bases outside the gene matches: 19. The CDR3 consists of 19 residues. In DNA, the CDR3 is TGTGCCAGTACTATGACAGGGGGGGTCGCCGGGAGTATCACAGATACGCAGTATTTT. The encoded protein is CASTMTGGVAGSITDTQYF. The full variable domain, rest sourced from reference TRBV19 and TRBJ2-3, is DGGITQSPKYLFRKEGQNVTLSCEQNLNHDAMYWYRQDPGQGLRLIYYSQIVNDFQKGDIAEGYSVSREKKESFPLTVTSAQKNPTAFYLCASTMTGGVAGSITDTQYFGPGTRLTVL.

This clone turned up a few times. The rearrangement links TRBV28 to TRBJ2-7; TRBD1 agrees at 10 bases. Germline assignment: CDR1 MDHEN and CDR2 SYDVKM. Losses at the gene ends were 5 bases for V and 5 bases for J; bases not matched to a gene: 9. This CDR3 comprises 15 residues. CDR3 residues: CASSPGGQGLDEQYF. The CDR3 nucleotides are TGTGCCAGCAGTCCGGGGGGACAGGGGCTAGACGAGCAGTACTTC.

This chain joins TRBV9 and TRBJ2-6; 9 nucleotides agree with TRBD2. After removal of 7 bases from V and 0 bases from J, the junction contained 5 bases not matched to a gene. The germline V gene encodes CDR1 SGDLS and CDR2 YYNGEE. The CDR3 covers 16 residues. The CDR3 nucleotides read TGTGCCAGCGCTAGCGGGACTGGCTCTGGGGCCAACGTCCTGACTTTC. Translation: CASASGTGSGANVLTF.

The chain has TRBV6-5 and TRBJ1-5, with D possibly being TRBD1 (5 bases). The CDR3 consists of 14 residues. Trimming removed 6 bases at V and 7 bases at J, with 16 bases between. Germline values: CDR1 MNHEY, CDR2 SVGAGI. DNA for the CDR3: TGTGCCAGCAGGACGAATGGGCAGGGACAGCCCCAGCATTTT. It encodes CASRTNGQGQPQHF.

This clone has a handful of counts. The rearrangement links TRBV19 to TRBJ2-2, with TRBD2 matching 7 bases. Germline CDR1 LNHDA, CDR2 SQIVND (reference sequence). With V trimmed by 5 bases and J by 1 base, 10 bases remained unmatched. The CDR3 is 17 amino acids. CDR3 in amino acids: CASSLWASGLNTGELFF. In DNA form, the CDR3 reads TGTGCCAGTAGTCTTTGGGCTAGCGGACTGAACACCGGGGAGCTGTTTTTT.

This clone showed up just a few times. The chain has TRBV6-1 and TRBJ1-1; D ambiguous. Germline CDR1 reads MNHNS; CDR2 reads SASEGT. This CDR3 region has 15 residues. Trimming removed 2 bases at V and 1 base at J, with 11 bases between. This chain's CDR3 is CASSEWFSGNTEAFF. The CDR3 DNA reads as TGTGCCAGCAGTGAATGGTTCAGCGGGAACACTGAAGCTTTCTTT.

V gene TRBV7-9 combines with J gene TRBJ2-7, with D possibly matching TRBD2 (7 bases). CDR1 and CDR2 from the germline V gene are SEHNR and FQNEAQ (reference sequence). V lost 1 base and J 1 base, leaving 11 bases between the germline ends. The CDR3 has 15 amino acids. As DNA, the CDR3 is TGTGCCAGCAGCTTAGTAGGGGGGGCTTCCTACGAGCAGTACTTC. It encodes CASSLVGGASYEQYF.

The V call is TRBV9, the J call TRBJ2-2, with 14 bases lining up with TRBD2. The CDR3 length is 16 residues. The J segment lost 6 bases and the V segment lost 4 bases, leaving 5 bases of the junction unmatched. Germline V gives CDR1 SGDLS, CDR2 YYNGEE. The CDR3 loop is CASSLLGLAGAGELFF. CDR3 sequence (DNA): TGTGCCAGCAGCCTCCTGGGACTAGCGGGAGCCGGGGAGCTGTTTTTT.

There are a few counts of this clone. The rearrangement uses TRBV6-1 and TRBJ2-7; TRBD2 is a possible D gene (5 bases). Looked up from germline, CDR1 is MNHNS and CDR2 is SASEGT. V lost 2 bases, J lost 6 bases, and 17 bases lay in between. This CDR3 spans 15 amino acids. This CDR3 is CASSELNRDEGEQYF. The CDR3 nucleotides read TGTGCCAGCAGTGAACTAAACAGAGACGAGGGCGAGCAGTACTTC.

The CDR3 is CASSPDRFSYNEQFF. As DNA, the CDR3 is TGTGCCAGTAGTCCCGACAGGTTCTCCTACAATGAGCAGTTCTTC. The genes are TRBV19 and TRBJ2-1, with D maybe TRBD1 (6 bases). V was cut by 5 bases and J by 0 bases, with 11 bases left in between. This CDR3 has 15 amino acids. Germline CDR1 LNHDA, CDR2 SQIVND (reference sequence).

This rearrangement joins TRBV5-1 to TRBJ2-3; 8 nucleotides match TRBD1. The CDR3 totals 15 residues. V lost 1 base, J lost 2 bases, and 3 bases stayed unmatched. Germline V gene data show CDR1 as SGHRS and CDR2 as YFSETQ. The CDR3 DNA is TGCGCCAGCAGCTTGTCGGACAGGGCCACAGATACGCAGTATTTT. Amino acid sequence: CASSLSDRATDTQYF.

The rearrangement links TRBV6-5 to TRBJ1-1, with 9 bases identical to TRBD1. The junction had 4 bases not matched to a gene; V was cut back by 7 bases and J by 4 bases. The CDR3 runs to 13 residues. Germline CDR1 reads MNHEY; CDR2 reads SVGAGI. CDR3 sequence: CASNRQGGTEAFF. CDR3 bases: TGTGCCAGCAATCGACAGGGGGGCACTGAAGCTTTCTTT.

The rearrangement uses TRBV5-6 and TRBJ2-1; 9 bases agree with TRBD1. The CDR3 totals 16 residues. CDR1 SGHDT and CDR2 YYEEEE come from the germline V gene. With V trimmed by 2 bases and J by 3 bases, 6 bases remained unmatched. Here the CDR3 reads CASSFGDRENYNEQFF. DNA for the CDR3: TGTGCCAGCAGCTTTGGGGACAGGGAAAACTACAATGAGCAGTTCTTC.

This clone was detected a few times. The chain combines TRBV5-4 with TRBJ2-7; 7 positions agree with TRBD1. Looked up from germline, CDR1 is SGHNT and CDR2 is YYREEE (reference sequence). J gave up 5 bases and V 2 bases, and 13 bases lay outside the gene matches. The CDR3 is made up of 16 amino acids. The CDR3 protein is CASSFPGDRAVDEQYF. CDR3 DNA: TGTGCCAGCAGCTTCCCTGGTGACAGGGCGGTCGACGAGCAGTACTTC.

The chain is built from TRBV5-1 and TRBJ2-7, with unresolved D. Germline loops: CDR1 SGHRS, CDR2 YFSETQ. The length of the CDR3 is 16 residues. The ends were cut back, 7 bases at V and 2 bases at J, with 22 bases in the middle. In DNA form, the CDR3 reads TGCGCCAGCTCGGTTGGGCAGGCCCCTCTTCCCTACGAGCAGTACTTC. Protein sequence: CASSVGQAPLPYEQYF.

This chain uses TRBV6-1 with TRBJ2-3; tentatively, D is TRBD2 (7 bases). This CDR3 has 15 residues. V gave up 4 bases and J gave up 7 bases, with 18 bases separating them. Germline V lookup: CDR1 MNHNS, CDR2 SASEGT. The DNA for the CDR3 is TGTGCCAGCAGTGGAGAAAGGAGGGGGGGCTATACGCAGTATTTT. As protein: CASSGERRGGYTQYF.

This sequence joins TRBV4-1 and TRBJ2-7; TRBD1 matches 8 bases. The CDR3 spans 15 residues. V was pared by 4 bases and J by 0 bases, with 5 bases of the junction left unmatched. Per germline, CDR1 MGHRA and CDR2 YSYEKL. The CDR3 DNA follows: TGCGCCAGCAGCCGCCGGACAGGGCTCTCCTACGAGCAGTACTTC. It yields the protein CASSRRTGLSYEQYF.

V and J are TRBV18 and TRBJ2-1; 7 nucleotides match TRBD1. CDR3 length: 16 amino acids. The germline V gene has CDR1 KGHSH and CDR2 LQKENI. The V and J ends lost 1 base and 0 bases, in that order; junction bases with no gene match: 3. DNA for the CDR3: TGTGCCAGCTCACCACGACGGGACAGCTCCTACAATGAGCAGTTCTTC. Encoded protein: CASSPRRDSSYNEQFF.

This clone was detected a few times. The chain carries TRBV29-1 and TRBJ2-3, with 8 bases fitting TRBD1. Per the germline V gene, CDR1 is SQVTM and CDR2 is ANQGSEA. V lost 5 bases and J lost 2; bases outside the gene matches: 6. The CDR3 is made up of 14 amino acids. The CDR3 sequence: CSVLTGGFTDTQYF. The CDR3 DNA sequence: TGCAGCGTTCTTACAGGGGGATTCACAGATACGCAGTATTTT.

This sequence joins TRBV19 and TRBJ1-2; D is perhaps TRBD1 (6 bases). The V end was cut by 4 bases, the J end by 4 bases, with 10 bases between. The CDR3 contains 13 residues. The germline V gene has CDR1 LNHDA and CDR2 SQIVND (reference sequence). The CDR3 sequence: CASSRGRGYGYTF. CDR3 in DNA: TGTGCCAGTAGTAGGGGCAGGGGCTATGGCTACACCTTC.

The chain links TRBV18 to TRBJ1-1; 8 positions agree with TRBD1. V dropped 1 base and J dropped 3; count of bases not matched to a gene: 7. Germline V gene data show CDR1 as KGHSH and CDR2 as LQKENI. The CDR3 covers 16 residues. The CDR3 DNA reads TGTGCCAGCTCACCACTCCAGGGGGCGCGGGACACTGAAGCTTTCTTT. It encodes CASSPLQGARDTEAFF.

The rearrangement links TRBV28 to TRBJ1-5; 8 nucleotides line up with TRBD1. CDR3 size: 19 residues. Germline assignment: CDR1 MDHEN and CDR2 SYDVKM. V lost 3 bases to trimming and J lost 0 bases; unmatched junction nucleotides: 13. The CDR3: CASSFSVHDRGYSNQPQHF. DNA for the CDR3: TGTGCCAGCAGTTTTAGCGTCCATGACAGGGGTTATAGCAATCAGCCCCAGCATTTT.

The chain has TRBV7-3 and TRBJ2-3; the match to TRBD1 covers 11 bases. Germline V lookup: CDR1 SGHTA, CDR2 FQGTGA. The CDR3 runs 16 residues. Losses at the gene ends were 4 bases for V and 0 bases for J; bases not matched to a gene: 3. The CDR3 DNA is TGTGCCAGCAGCTCTGGGACAGGGGGTAGCACAGATACGCAGTATTTT. It codes for CASSSGTGGSTDTQYF.

The CDR3 bases are TGCGCCAGCAGCGTCCGATGGACAGGGGGCTATGAGCAGTTCTTC. Translated, it gives CASSVRWTGGYEQFF. The chain uses TRBV5-1 and TRBJ2-1; 11 bases agree with TRBD1. The CDR3 consists of 15 residues. Germline V gives CDR1 SGHRS, CDR2 YFSETQ. The ends lost 4 bases at V and 8 bases at J; junction bases unmatched: 8.